The T cell receptor (beta chain) under discussion was sequenced for a study of shared clonotypes between healthy human individuals. For the study at large: The study used three CD4 naive, three CD4 memory, two CD8 naive and one CD8 memory plate per donor. Points from the study as a whole: Clonotypes that were shared across four donors made up around 5% of naive CD4 clonotypes.

Sorted-subset replicate PCRs used about 0.2 ug of genomic DNA. This amount corresponded to about 30,000 T cell genomes. Libraries were prepared by immunoSEQ multiplex PCR; TCRdb keeps only in-frame clonotypes and omits some of them. The data contain hundreds of thousands of clones, about 91% of them singletons. CDR3 size: 15 residues. Per the germline V gene, CDR1 is LGHNA and CDR2 is YNFKEQ. The junction had 7 bases not matched to a gene; V was cut back by 3 bases and J by 4 bases. A word on this clone: What it binds is unknown.

Cells designated naive CD8 were CD45RO-negative and were positively selected for CCR7, with terminally differentiated effector memory CD45RA+ cells excluded. None of the donors, who were healthy HIV-negative adults, had recently had acute infections or vaccinations. The chain recombines TRBV4-2 with TRBJ2-7; 9 positions match TRBD2. The clonotype originates from a man aged 25 to 40 in good health. The sample consisted of naive CD8+ T cells sorted from blood. The CDR3 loop is CASSQSLAGIYEQYF. CDR3 bases: TGTGCCAGCAGCCAGTCCCTAGCGGGGATTTACGAGCAGTACTTC.